Listed here are 14 T cell receptor beta chains from one sample, sequenced in a study of blood T cell repertoires in COVID-19. The assay was immunoSEQ multiplex PCR, and TCRdb's table has in-frame clones only and misses some. This repertoire shows a few hundred thousand clones, around 87% found once; its top ten account for about 1%. Sequencing used PBMCs or T cells enriched from blood (not recorded which). The receptor source for this set is a man aged 18 to 35 who had recovered from COVID-19.

The V gene is TRBV6-5, the J gene TRBJ2-2, with 10 bases lining up with TRBD1. Losses at the gene ends were 0 bases for V and 5 bases for J; bases not matched to a gene: 3. The CDR3 has 16 residues. Germline CDR1 MNHEY, CDR2 SVGAGI. CDR3 sequence (DNA): TGTGCCAGCAGTTACTCGGGACAGGGGTGGACCGGGGAGCTGTTTTTT. This codes for CASSYSGQGWTGELFF.

This clone appeared a single time. The chain has TRBV29-1 and TRBJ2-7; D remains unclear. Looked up from germline, CDR1 is SQVTM and CDR2 is ANQGSEA. There are 12 residues in the CDR3. V was trimmed by 7 bases and J by 2 bases, leaving 12 bases between them. As DNA, the CDR3 is TGCAGCGCTCTCGCAGCGACCTACGAGCAGTACTTC. This sequence encodes CSALAATYEQYF.

With regard to this clone: Other DNA sequences from this sample encode an identical CDR3 as well. The chain carries TRBV3-1 (or the pseudogene TRBV3-2) and TRBJ2-7; D gene unclear. Trimming took 1 base from V and 4 from J, leaving 5 bases between them. This CDR3 is 12 amino acids long. The germline CDR1 and CDR2 sequences are LGHDT and YNNKEL (reference sequence). CDR3 amino acids: CASSQGPYEQYF. In DNA form, the CDR3 reads TGTGCCAGCAGCCAAGGGCCTTACGAGCAGTACTTC.

V gene TRBV3-1 (or the pseudogene TRBV3-2) combines with J gene TRBJ2-7; possible D gene TRBD1, 5 bases. Germline CDR1 reads LGHDT; CDR2 reads YNNKEL (reference sequence). The CDR3 loop spans 15 amino acids. V gave up 1 base and J gave up 2 bases, with 12 bases separating them. CDR3 protein: CASSQGGHSTYEQYF. The DNA for the CDR3 is TGTGCCAGCAGCCAAGGAGGACATTCCACCTACGAGCAGTACTTC.

This clone appeared once. This chain links TRBV5-4 with TRBJ1-2, with TRBD1 matching 10 bases. Germline V gene data show CDR1 as SGHNT and CDR2 as YYREEE (reference sequence). V lost 5 bases and J lost 4; bases outside the gene matches: 11. CDR3 length: 16 residues. The CDR3 region is CASRPPGQGTGYGYTF. The CDR3 coding sequence is TGTGCCAGCAGGCCACCGGGACAGGGGACGGGCTATGGCTACACCTTC.

This clone appeared a single time. The chain uses TRBV18 and TRBJ2-7; 10 bases agree with TRBD2. The ends lost 6 bases at V and 1 base at J; junction bases unmatched: 9. This CDR3 comprises 16 residues. Germline assignment: CDR1 KGHSH and CDR2 LQKENI. The DNA of the CDR3 is TGTGCCAGCTCCCCTCTGGGTAGCGGGGGGTCCTACGAGCAGTACTTC. Translated: CASSPLGSGGSYEQYF.

J is TRBJ1-4 and V is TRBV25-1, with D tentatively TRBD1 (6 bases). Germline V CDR1 and CDR2: MGHDK, SYGVNS. Trimming took off 3 bases at V and 3 bases at J, with 8 bases between the two ends. The CDR3 spans 14 residues. Here the CDR3 DNA reads TGTGCCAGCAGTGAGACAGGTCCTAATGAAAAACTGTTTTTT. Protein product: CASSETGPNEKLFF.

The chain's CDR3 is CASSAWWTGPNQPQHF. Written as DNA, the CDR3 is TGTGCCAGTAGTGCGTGGTGGACAGGGCCCAATCAGCCCCAGCATTTT. The chain couples TRBV19 to TRBJ1-5, with 8 nucleotides matching TRBD1. The CDR3 runs to 16 residues. Germline V gives CDR1 LNHDA, CDR2 SQIVND (reference sequence). The junction had 9 bases not matched to a gene; V was cut back by 5 bases and J by 3 bases.

J is TRBJ2-7 and V is TRBV5-1, with a weak D call TRBD1 (6 bases). This CDR3 comprises 18 residues. Trimming pared 4 bases from V and 3 bases from J, leaving 26 bases between. Germline CDR1 is SGHRS and CDR2 is YFSETQ. CDR3 bases: TGCGCCAGCAGCCCCTCAGGGGCAGGGGCCTTTGGAATCTACGAGCAGTACTTC. This translates into CASSPSGAGAFGIYEQYF.

J is TRBJ1-2 and V is TRBV7-9; TRBD1 is a possible D gene (5 bases). The germline V gene has CDR1 SEHNR and CDR2 FQNEAQ (reference sequence). This CDR3 has 13 amino acids. The V gene lost 5 bases and the J gene lost 5 bases, with 12 bases spanning the gap. CDR3 protein: CASSPPGFYGYTF. The CDR3 DNA reads TGTGCCAGCAGCCCACCAGGGTTTTATGGCTACACCTTC.

The V call is TRBV14, the J call TRBJ2-3; D not resolved. Between the trimmed V and J ends, which lost 1 base and 8 bases, there was a span of 7 bases. CDR1 is SGHDN and CDR2 is FVKESK in the germline V gene. The CDR3 loop spans 12 amino acids. CDR3 region: CASSQVPGTQYF. The CDR3 DNA reads as TGTGCCAGCAGCCAAGTGCCCGGTACGCAGTATTTT.

The chain combines TRBV27 with TRBJ2-1; D is perhaps TRBD1 (5 bases). The V gene lost 8 bases and the J gene lost 7 bases, with 21 bases spanning the gap. The CDR3 has 15 amino acids. Germline V gene lookup returns CDR1 MNHEY and CDR2 SMNVEV (reference sequence). The CDR3: CASSGADASGNEQFF. In DNA, the CDR3 is TGTGCCAGCTCTGGGGCGGACGCCTCTGGGAATGAGCAGTTCTTC.

The CDR3 DNA follows: TGTGCCAGCAGCTTGGGACTTAACACCGGGGAGCTGTTTTTT. Protein product: CASSLGLNTGELFF. V and J are TRBV7-3 and TRBJ2-2, with D possibly TRBD2 on 6 matching bases. CDR3 length: 14 amino acids. V dropped 3 bases and J dropped 2 bases, with 7 bases sitting between them. Per the germline V gene, CDR1 is SGHTA and CDR2 is FQGTGA.

J is TRBJ2-1 and V is TRBV11-3, with 7 bases that match TRBD1. Germline V CDR1 and CDR2: SGHNT, YENEEA. J gave up 4 bases and V 4 bases, and 7 bases lay outside the gene matches. The CDR3 loop spans 15 amino acids. The CDR3 loop reads CASSSGTANYNEQFF. For the CDR3, the DNA is TGTGCCAGCAGCTCCGGGACAGCGAATTACAATGAGCAGTTCTTC.